The 30 T cell receptor beta chains below all came from one sample that was sequenced in a study of post-analysis software for immune sequencing data (dated by TCRdb to about 2015). No antigen has been assigned to these receptors. Findings and caveats that apply to the study as a whole: Patients showed significantly higher frequencies than controls for a handful of TRBV segments, among them TRBV5-6, TRBV5-1 and TRBV20-1.

The method was PCR. Sequencing was carried out with an Illumina HiSeq 2500. To reduce PCR and sequencing biases, unique molecular identifiers were incorporated into the TCR beta cDNA libraries. TCRdb itself trimmed the public reads at Q25 with fastp, ran MiXCR and retained productive beta chains. Identical CDR3 protein sequences are pooled into one entry, listed with their most common genes and DNA. For this sample the table gives about 430,000 distinct CDR3 sequences, of which over 30% were detected only once. The ten largest clones add up to less than 8% of the sample. Sequenced sample: blood. All receptors derive from a girl aged 2 to 9 with multiple sclerosis.

The chain links TRBV20-1 to TRBJ2-1; no definite D call. The CDR3 spans 15 residues. Germline V gene lookup returns CDR1 DFQATT and CDR2 SNEGSKA (reference sequence). The germline V and J ends were trimmed by 6 bases and 0 bases, with 15 bases remaining between them. The CDR3 DNA reads as TGCAGTGCCACCATGGTCCAGAGCTCCTACAATGAGCAGTTCTTC. Translated: CSATMVQSSYNEQFF.

The rearrangement joins TRBV7-9 to TRBJ1-5; a weak D match, TRBD1 (5 bases). Trimming removed 4 bases at V and 7 bases at J, with 11 bases between. CDR1 is SEHNR, CDR2 FQNEAQ, per germline (reference sequence). CDR3 length: 13 amino acids. The CDR3 region is CASSSRDAQPQHF. The CDR3 DNA reads as TGTGCCAGCAGCTCCCGGGACGCGCAGCCCCAGCATTTT.

This clonotype has only a few counts. The chain has TRBV4-2 and TRBJ2-2, with D tentatively TRBD1 (6 bases). V lost 4 bases to trimming and J lost 5 bases, with 14 bases between them. Germline-derived CDR1 and CDR2 are LGHNA and YNFKEQ. This CDR3 contains 15 residues. CDR3 sequence reads: CASSPQGSRTGELFF. As DNA, the CDR3 is TGTGCCAGCAGCCCTCAGGGGTCTCGGACCGGGGAGCTGTTTTTT.

This clonotype was found once. The chain uses TRBV29-1 and TRBJ2-6, with 7 bases lining up with TRBD2. Unmatched junction bases numbered 0, after V lost 4 bases and J lost 3 bases. Germline V lookup: CDR1 SQVTM, CDR2 ANQGSEA. This CDR3 region has 13 residues. For the CDR3, the DNA is TGCAGCGTTGGGGGGGGTGGGGCCAACGTCCTGACTTTC. Protein product: CSVGGGGANVLTF.

There are many counts of this clonotype. The chain recombines TRBV7-9 with TRBJ2-7; 9 nucleotides match TRBD2. This CDR3 spans 15 amino acids. With V trimmed by 5 bases and J by 5 bases, 10 bases remained unmatched. Per the germline V gene, CDR1 is SEHNR and CDR2 is FQNEAQ (reference sequence). CDR3 residues: CASSPQLAGPNEQYF. The CDR3 DNA follows: TGTGCCAGCAGCCCCCAGCTAGCGGGACCTAACGAGCAGTACTTC. The full variable domain, with the rest looked up from reference TRBV7-9 and TRBJ2-7, is DTGVSQNPRHKITKRGQNVTFRCDPISEHNRLYWYRQTLGQGPEFLTYFQNEAQLEKSRLLSDRFSAERPKGSFSTLEIQRTEQGDSAMYLCASSPQLAGPNEQYFGPGTRLTVT.

The chain has TRBV4-2 and TRBJ1-6; tentatively, D is TRBD1 (5 bases). V was shortened by 0 bases and J by 10 bases, with 16 bases between the two germline ends. This CDR3 is 16 amino acids long. Germline V gives CDR1 LGHNA, CDR2 YNFKEQ. The CDR3 DNA is TGTGCCAGCAGCCAAGAAAGGGGCCCGCTGGGGTCACCCCTCCACTTT. Its protein is CASSQERGPLGSPLHF.

The CDR3 sequence is CASSEPYTGYNEQFF. The CDR3, as DNA: TGTGCCAGCAGTGAACCCTATACAGGGTACAATGAGCAGTTCTTC. V and J are TRBV6-1 and TRBJ2-1; the D gene is possibly TRBD1 (6 bases). Germline CDR1 reads MNHNS; CDR2 reads SASEGT. CDR3 length equals 15 residues. The V and J ends lost 2 bases and 4 bases respectively, with 12 bases between them.

The CDR3 coding sequence is TGTGCCAGCAGAGGACTAGGAGGGAGGTTTAGCACAGATACGCAGTATTTT. Translation: CASRGLGGRFSTDTQYF. The chain joins TRBV27 to TRBJ2-3; 7 bases match TRBD2. Germline CDR1 MNHEY, CDR2 SMNVEV (reference sequence). Trimming at V came to 6 bases and at J to 0 bases, leaving 12 bases not matched to a gene. The CDR3 consists of 17 residues.

The rearrangement uses TRBV20-1 and TRBJ2-1, with 10 bases lining up with TRBD1. CDR3 size: 15 residues. V gave up 0 bases and J gave up 5 bases; unmatched junction bases: 4. Germline loops: CDR1 DFQATT, CDR2 SNEGSKA (reference sequence). DNA for the CDR3: TGCAGTGCTAGAGATCCGGGACAGGGGAACAATGAGCAGTTCTTC. Its translation is CSARDPGQGNNEQFF.

The chain links TRBV4-3 to TRBJ2-7; 8 positions agree with TRBD2. The trim removed 0 bases at V and 2 bases at J, leaving 6 bases unmatched. Germline-derived CDR1 and CDR2 are LGHNA and YSLEER. This CDR3 spans 16 amino acids. DNA of the CDR3: TGCGCCAGCAGCCAAGATCCCAGCGGGAGTACCTACGAGCAGTACTTC. Amino acid sequence: CASSQDPSGSTYEQYF.

This clonotype was found once. The genes are TRBV10-3 and TRBJ2-7; D perhaps matches TRBD2 (6 bases). Germline V lookup: CDR1 ENHRY, CDR2 SYGVKD. The CDR3 runs to 17 residues. The V and J ends lost 3 bases and 4 bases respectively, with 22 bases between them. The CDR3 loop reads CAISDGVSAGRSYEQYF. CDR3 in DNA: TGTGCCATCAGTGATGGGGTCTCGGCAGGGAGGTCGTACGAGCAGTACTTC.

The table lists this clonotype with a few counts. The rearrangement links TRBV20-1 to TRBJ1-4; TRBD1 is a possible D gene (6 bases). This CDR3 region has 14 residues. The V end lost 6 bases, the J end lost 5 bases, and 16 bases lay between the germline ends. CDR1 and CDR2 from the germline V gene are DFQATT and SNEGSKA (reference sequence). DNA of the CDR3: TGCAGTGCCCAGAGGGGACATCGGAATGAAAAACTGTTTTTT. Translated: CSAQRGHRNEKLFF.

The genes are TRBV7-6 and TRBJ2-5, with D unresolved. The tail of the sequence fits TRBJ2-7 better, so the J call may be wrong. The CDR3 totals 12 residues. Germline assignment: CDR1 SGHVS and CDR2 FNYEAQ. CDR3 in DNA: TGTGCCAGCAGCTTCATCGACGACGAGCAGTACTTC. Translating gives CASSFIDDEQYF.

The table lists this clonotype with a few counts. Here the CDR3 DNA reads TGTGCCACCAGCAGAGACTCGGGGGAAATATCTGGAAAACTGTTTTTT. It encodes CATSRDSGEISGKLFF. The rearrangement uses TRBV15 and TRBJ1-4; D may be TRBD1 (5 bases). The CDR3 runs to 16 residues. CDR1 and CDR2 from the germline V gene are LNHNV and YYDKDF (reference sequence). The V and J ends lost 0 bases and 10 bases respectively, with 18 bases between them.

The genes are TRBV20-1 and TRBJ2-7, with D maybe TRBD1 (5 bases). V lost 3 bases to trimming and J lost 4 bases, with 19 bases between them. CDR1 is DFQATT, CDR2 SNEGSKA, per germline (reference sequence). This CDR3 is 15 amino acids long. The CDR3: CSARPSGSLIYEQYF. CDR3 DNA sequence: TGCAGTGCTAGGCCATCAGGGTCCCTTATTTACGAGCAGTACTTC.

This clonotype has more than one count but fewer than ten. V is TRBV20-1 and J is TRBJ1-1; D unresolved. The germline gives CDR1 DFQATT, CDR2 SNEGSKA (reference sequence). V was clipped by 7 bases and J by 1 base, with 13 bases between them. The CDR3 totals 13 residues. CDR3 in amino acids: CSVHHGWNTEAFF. The DNA for the CDR3 is TGCAGTGTTCATCACGGGTGGAACACTGAAGCTTTCTTT.

This clonotype was seen at least ten times. This chain joins TRBV29-1 and TRBJ2-7; the D is unclear. This CDR3 has 12 amino acids. Germline CDR1 reads SQVTM; CDR2 reads ANQGSEA. V lost 1 base, J lost 3 bases, and 7 bases lay in between. The DNA of the CDR3 is TGCAGCGTTGAAGTCAGGTACTACGAGCAGTACTTC. This gives the protein CSVEVRYYEQYF.

This clonotype was detected only once. A read error may account for a junction end that differs from germline. The chain combines TRBV27 with TRBJ2-4; tentatively, D is TRBD1 or TRBD2 (5 bases each). The end of the DNA fits TRBJ2-7 better, so the J call may be wrong. Germline CDR1 reads MNHEY; CDR2 reads SMNVEV (reference sequence). CDR3 length: 13 residues. In DNA, the CDR3 is TGCGCCAGCGCCCCCGGGGCACTCTACGAGCAGTACTTC. Its protein product is CASAPGALYEQYF.

The V call is TRBV5-1, the J call TRBJ2-5; possible D gene TRBD1, 6 bases. V lost 4 bases to trimming and J lost 4 bases, with 20 bases between them. The germline V gene has CDR1 SGHRS and CDR2 YFSETQ. CDR3 length: 16 amino acids. The CDR3, as DNA: TGCGCCAGCAGCCCGTTCGCTACAGGGAAGAGAGAGACCCAGTACTTC. Its protein is CASSPFATGKRETQYF.

Only a few counts were recorded for this clonotype. This rearrangement joins TRBV4-2 to TRBJ2-3; D might be TRBD2 (5 bases). This CDR3 region has 15 residues. V was trimmed by 4 bases and J by 0 bases, leaving 11 bases between them. Per germline, CDR1 LGHNA and CDR2 YNFKEQ. Written as DNA, the CDR3 is TGTGCCAGCAGCCCGCTTTCGGGGAGCACAGATACGCAGTATTTT. Its translation: CASSPLSGSTDTQYF.

The sample holds a few counts of this clonotype. The V gene is TRBV7-2, the J gene TRBJ2-1; 10 nucleotides agree with TRBD2. The CDR3 extends over 15 amino acids. The V segment lost 1 base and the J segment 4 bases; nucleotides outside the gene matches: 1. Germline V CDR1 and CDR2: SGHTA, FQGNSA. CDR3 bases: TGTGCCAGCAGCTTAGAGACTAGCGGGTACAATGAGCAGTTCTTC. Its translation: CASSLETSGYNEQFF.

The chain has TRBV5-1 and TRBJ2-3, with 7 bases lining up with TRBD2. V gave up 2 bases and J gave up 0 bases; unmatched junction bases: 24. The germline V gene has CDR1 SGHRS and CDR2 YFSETQ. This CDR3 has 22 amino acids. The CDR3 is CASSFPGWDGGRSFVSTDTQYF. CDR3 DNA sequence: TGCGCCAGCAGCTTTCCAGGTTGGGACGGCGGGAGAAGTTTTGTCAGCACAGATACGCAGTATTTT.

The chain combines TRBV5-5 with TRBJ2-1, with unresolved D. The V and J ends lost 1 base and 10 bases respectively, with 15 bases between them. This CDR3 is 14 amino acids long. Germline-derived CDR1 and CDR2 are SGHKS and YYEKEE (reference sequence). The CDR3 loop is CASSLQALDREQFF. DNA for the CDR3: TGTGCCAGCAGCTTGCAGGCTCTCGATAGGGAGCAGTTCTTC.

The chain has TRBV20-1 and TRBJ2-7; possible D gene TRBD1, 7 bases. Between the trimmed V and J ends, which lost 5 bases and 3 bases, there was a span of 14 bases. The CDR3 totals 13 residues. Germline V gives CDR1 DFQATT, CDR2 SNEGSKA (reference sequence). The CDR3 sequence is CSASAGQNYEQYF. The CDR3 nucleotides read TGCAGTGCTTCGGCGGGACAGAACTACGAGCAGTACTTC.

A few counts support this clonotype. This chain joins TRBV20-1 and TRBJ2-7; D perhaps matches TRBD1 (6 bases). The CDR3 spans 11 residues. Germline loops: CDR1 DFQATT, CDR2 SNEGSKA (reference sequence). V was trimmed by 3 bases and J by 6 bases, leaving 9 bases between them. As DNA, the CDR3 is TGCAGTGCTAGTAGGGGGTCCGAGCAGTACTTC. Translated, it gives CSASRGSEQYF.

The J gene is TRBJ2-5, the V gene TRBV28; 8 nucleotides match TRBD1. Germline V gives CDR1 MDHEN, CDR2 SYDVKM. The CDR3 totals 14 residues. Losses at the gene ends were 2 bases for V and 6 bases for J; bases not matched to a gene: 5. The CDR3 region is CASSLPQGAKTQYF. In DNA, the CDR3 is TGTGCCAGCAGTTTACCTCAGGGGGCGAAGACCCAGTACTTC.

This clonotype was detected only a few times. The rearrangement joins TRBV6-5 to TRBJ2-7; D is unclear. Germline CDR1 is MNHEY and CDR2 is SVGAGI. CDR3 length: 15 residues. Deletions cut 6 bases from V and 2 bases from J, with 17 bases between. The DNA for the CDR3 is TGTGCCAGCAGAACCGACTCCTACCCCGCCTACGAGCAGTACTTC. This translates into CASRTDSYPAYEQYF.

This chain links TRBV20-1 with TRBJ1-2, with D tentatively TRBD1 (5 bases). CDR3 size: 14 residues. V was pared by 3 bases and J by 5 bases, with 16 bases between. Germline CDR1 reads DFQATT; CDR2 reads SNEGSKA (reference sequence). CDR3 sequence reads: CSASGQGTTYGYTF. The CDR3 DNA reads TGCAGTGCTAGTGGGCAGGGCACTACTTATGGCTACACCTTC.

The chain couples TRBV29-1 to TRBJ2-5; D is uncertain. The CDR3 has 12 residues. Per the germline V gene, CDR1 is SQVTM and CDR2 is ANQGSEA. V lost 4 bases to trimming and J lost 3 bases, with 9 bases between them. As DNA, the CDR3 is TGCAGCGTTGGGGCGATGAAAGAGACCCAGTACTTC. Encoded protein: CSVGAMKETQYF.

The V call is TRBV27, the J call TRBJ2-4; D unresolved. The end of the DNA aligns better with TRBJ2-7, so the J call may be wrong. CDR1 MNHEY and CDR2 SMNVEV come from the germline V gene (reference sequence). The length of the CDR3 is 13 residues. The CDR3 region is CASSLRAGHEQYF. For the CDR3, the DNA is TGTGCCAGCAGTTTAAGGGCCGGGCACGAGCAGTACTTC.